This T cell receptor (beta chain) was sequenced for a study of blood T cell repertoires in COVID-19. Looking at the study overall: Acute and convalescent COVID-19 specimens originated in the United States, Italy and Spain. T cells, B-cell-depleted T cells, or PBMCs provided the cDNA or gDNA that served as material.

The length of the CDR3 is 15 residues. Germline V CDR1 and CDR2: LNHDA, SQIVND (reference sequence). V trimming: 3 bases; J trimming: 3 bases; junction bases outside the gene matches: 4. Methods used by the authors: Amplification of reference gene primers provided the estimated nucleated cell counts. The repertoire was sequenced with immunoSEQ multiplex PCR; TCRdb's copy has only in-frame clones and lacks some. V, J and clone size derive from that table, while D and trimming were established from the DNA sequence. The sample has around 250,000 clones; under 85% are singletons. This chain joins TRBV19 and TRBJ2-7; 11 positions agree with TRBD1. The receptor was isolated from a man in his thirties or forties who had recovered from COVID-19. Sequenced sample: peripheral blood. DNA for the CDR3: TGTGCCAGTAGTATTTTTGGGACAGGGGGCTACGAGCAGTACTTC. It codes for CASSIFGTGGYEQYF.